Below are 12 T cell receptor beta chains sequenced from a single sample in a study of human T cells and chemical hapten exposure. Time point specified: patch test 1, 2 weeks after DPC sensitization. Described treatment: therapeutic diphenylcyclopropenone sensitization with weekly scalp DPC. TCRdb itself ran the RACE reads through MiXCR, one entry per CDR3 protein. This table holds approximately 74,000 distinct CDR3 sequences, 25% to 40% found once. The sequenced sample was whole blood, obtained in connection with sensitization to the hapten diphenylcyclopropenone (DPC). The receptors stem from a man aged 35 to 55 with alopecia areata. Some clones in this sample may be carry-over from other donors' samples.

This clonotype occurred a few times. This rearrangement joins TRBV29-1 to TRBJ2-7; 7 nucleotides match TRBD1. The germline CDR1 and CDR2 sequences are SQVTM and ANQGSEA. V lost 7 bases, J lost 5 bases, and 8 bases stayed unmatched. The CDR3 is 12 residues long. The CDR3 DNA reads TGCAGCGCACAGGGGTACGGTAACGAGCAGTACTTC. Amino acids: CSAQGYGNEQYF.

Here the CDR3 DNA reads TGTGCCAGCAGCTTTATCAATCAGCCCCAGCATTTT. This encodes CASSFINQPQHF. J is TRBJ1-5 and V is TRBV7-2; no definite D call. The CDR3 totals 12 residues. CDR1 and CDR2 (germline): SGHTA, FQGNSA. Deletions cut 3 bases from V and 3 bases from J, with 3 bases between.

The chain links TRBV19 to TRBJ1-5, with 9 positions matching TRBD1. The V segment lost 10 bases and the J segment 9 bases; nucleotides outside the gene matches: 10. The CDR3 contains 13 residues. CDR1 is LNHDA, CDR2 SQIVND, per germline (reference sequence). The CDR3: CATRGQGPRPQHF. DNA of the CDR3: TGTGCCACCCGGGGACAGGGCCCACGGCCCCAGCATTTT.

CDR3 in amino acids: CSVAQGNNEQFF. DNA for the CDR3: TGCAGCGTTGCACAGGGAAACAATGAGCAGTTCTTC. The rearrangement uses TRBV29-1 and TRBJ2-1, with a tentative D call TRBD1 (6 bases). The germline gives CDR1 SQVTM, CDR2 ANQGSEA. This CDR3 spans 12 amino acids. V lost 4 bases and J lost 5, with 9 bases in between.

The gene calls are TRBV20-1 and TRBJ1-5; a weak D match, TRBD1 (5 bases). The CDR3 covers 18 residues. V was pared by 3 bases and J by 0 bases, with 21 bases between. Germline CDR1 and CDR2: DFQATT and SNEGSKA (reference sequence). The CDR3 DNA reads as TGCAGTGCTAGGGGTCATGGGTTTACGGGGGATAGCAATCAGCCCCAGCATTTT. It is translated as CSARGHGFTGDSNQPQHF.

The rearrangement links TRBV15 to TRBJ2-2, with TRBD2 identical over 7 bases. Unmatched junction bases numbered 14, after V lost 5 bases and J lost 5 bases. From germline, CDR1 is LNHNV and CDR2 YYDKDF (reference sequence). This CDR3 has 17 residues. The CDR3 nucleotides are TGTGCCACCAGCGTACCTGGGGGGGGGAGCAAGACCGGGGAGCTGTTTTTT. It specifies CATSVPGGGSKTGELFF.

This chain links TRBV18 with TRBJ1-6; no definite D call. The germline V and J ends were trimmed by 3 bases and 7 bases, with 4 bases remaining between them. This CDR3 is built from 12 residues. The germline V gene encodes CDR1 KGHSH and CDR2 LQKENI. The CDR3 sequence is CASSPGNSPLHF. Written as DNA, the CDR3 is TGTGCCAGCTCACCGGGGAATTCACCCCTCCACTTT.

The CDR3 spells CASSSRARSNQPQHF. The DNA of the CDR3 is TGTGCCAGCAGTTCTCGGGCCAGAAGCAATCAGCCCCAGCATTTT. The chain recombines TRBV6-2 or TRBV6-3 with TRBJ1-5; D uncertain. Looked up from germline, CDR1 is MNHEY and CDR2 is SVGEGT. Trimming removed 4 bases at V and 1 base at J, with 11 bases between. The CDR3 is 15 residues long.

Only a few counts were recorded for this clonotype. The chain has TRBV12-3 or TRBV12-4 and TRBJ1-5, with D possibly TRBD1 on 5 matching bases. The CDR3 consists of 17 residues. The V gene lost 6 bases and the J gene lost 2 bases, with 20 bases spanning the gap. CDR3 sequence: CASSLRLTEGGNQPQHF. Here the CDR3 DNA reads TGTGCCAGCAGCCTCCGTTTGACCGAAGGGGGCAATCAGCCCCAGCATTTT.

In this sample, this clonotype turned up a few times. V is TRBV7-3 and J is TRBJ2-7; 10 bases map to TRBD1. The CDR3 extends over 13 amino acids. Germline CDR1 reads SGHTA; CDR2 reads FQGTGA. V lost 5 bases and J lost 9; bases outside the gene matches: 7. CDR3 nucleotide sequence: TGTGCCAGCAGCCCAGACAGGGGGCAGGGGCAGTACTTC. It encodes CASSPDRGQGQYF.

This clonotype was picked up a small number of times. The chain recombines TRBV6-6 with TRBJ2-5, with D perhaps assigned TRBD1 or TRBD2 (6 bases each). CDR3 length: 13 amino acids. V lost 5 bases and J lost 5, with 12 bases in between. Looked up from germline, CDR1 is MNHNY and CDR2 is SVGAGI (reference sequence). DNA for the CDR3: TGTGCCAGCAGTGAGAGGGGGAGGGAGACCCAGTACTTC. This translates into CASSERGRETQYF.

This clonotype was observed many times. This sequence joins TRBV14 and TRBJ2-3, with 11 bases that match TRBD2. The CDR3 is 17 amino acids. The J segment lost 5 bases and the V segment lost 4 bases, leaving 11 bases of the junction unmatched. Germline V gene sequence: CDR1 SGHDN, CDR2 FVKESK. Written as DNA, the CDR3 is TGTGCCAGCAGCCCCCTCGCCCCACTAGCGGGAGTAGATACGCAGTATTTT. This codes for CASSPLAPLAGVDTQYF.